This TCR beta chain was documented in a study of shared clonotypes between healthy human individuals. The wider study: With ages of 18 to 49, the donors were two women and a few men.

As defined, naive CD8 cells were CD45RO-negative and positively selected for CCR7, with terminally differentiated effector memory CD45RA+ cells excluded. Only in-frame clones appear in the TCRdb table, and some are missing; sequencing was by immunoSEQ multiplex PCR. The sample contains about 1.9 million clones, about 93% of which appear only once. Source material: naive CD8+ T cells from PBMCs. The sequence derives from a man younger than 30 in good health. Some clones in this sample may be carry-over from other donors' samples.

The CDR3 sequence: CASSLLTSDSSYEQYF. DNA for the CDR3: TGTGCCAGCAGTTTGCTAACTAGCGATAGCTCCTACGAGCAGTACTTC. The gene calls are TRBV28 and TRBJ2-7; 7 nucleotides align to TRBD2. Germline trimming cut 3 bases from V and 0 bases from J; bases unmatched to any gene: 8. The CDR3 is 16 amino acids. Germline lookup yields CDR1 MDHEN and CDR2 SYDVKM.